These 22 T cell receptor beta chains share one sample of origin, sequenced in a study of T cell responses to AZD1222 COVID-19 vaccine. This table comes from immunoSEQ multiplex PCR, and its TCRdb copy is limited to in-frame clones, with some not included. The sample lists some 100,000 clones; 91% were seen once. The specimen comprised peripheral blood, sampled on day 0 of AZD1222 vaccination. The receptors come from an adult in good health.

The rearrangement uses TRBV28 and TRBJ2-2, with 10 bases that match TRBD2. J lost 4 bases, V lost 6 bases, and 5 bases had no gene match. The germline V gene has CDR1 MDHEN and CDR2 SYDVKM. There are 15 residues in the CDR3. CDR3 coding DNA: TGTGCCAGCAGAGAGCGGGGGGGTCCCACCGGGGAGCTGTTTTTT. This translates into CASRERGGPTGELFF. Full variable domain (remainder filled in from reference TRBV28 and TRBJ2-2): DVKVTQSSRYLVKRTGEKVFLECVQDMDHENMFWYRQDPGLGLRLIYFSYDVKMKEKGDIPEGYSVSREKKERFSLILESASTNQTSMYLCASRERGGPTGELFFGEGSRLTVL.

This rearrangement joins TRBV7-9 to TRBJ1-5, with D uncertain. Per the germline V gene, CDR1 is SEHNR and CDR2 is FQNEAQ (reference sequence). The CDR3 covers 15 residues. V was trimmed by 1 base and J by 5 bases, leaving 12 bases between them. DNA for the CDR3: TGTGCCAGCAGCTTAGTTCTGAAGTTAGATCAGCCCCAGCATTTT. Protein: CASSLVLKLDQPQHF.

The V gene is TRBV6-5, the J gene TRBJ1-2; D unclear. Trimming cost V 7 bases and J 0 bases, with 12 bases left between them. CDR1 is MNHEY and CDR2 is SVGAGI in the germline V gene. This CDR3 is 14 amino acids long. The CDR3 reads CASTGQPPNYGYTF. The CDR3 DNA reads as TGTGCCAGCACTGGGCAGCCACCTAACTATGGCTACACCTTC.

The chain joins TRBV18 to TRBJ1-1; D may be TRBD1 (5 bases). V lost 3 bases to trimming and J lost 4 bases, with 12 bases between them. The CDR3 contains 14 residues. The germline V gene encodes CDR1 KGHSH and CDR2 LQKENI. CDR3 amino acids: CASSPGQRGTEAFF. The CDR3 DNA is TGTGCCAGCTCACCCGGGCAGAGGGGCACTGAAGCTTTCTTT.

The chain is built from TRBV29-1 and TRBJ2-3; D is unresolved. Germline values: CDR1 SQVTM, CDR2 ANQGSEA. CDR3 length: 10 residues. Trimming stripped 4 bases from V and 5 bases from J, with 4 bases between. CDR3 amino acids: CSVGEDTQYF. The CDR3 bases are TGCAGCGTTGGGGAAGATACGCAGTATTTT.

The J gene is TRBJ2-7, the V gene TRBV27; a possible D gene is TRBD1 (5 bases). Germline V gene data show CDR1 as MNHEY and CDR2 as SMNVEV (reference sequence). This CDR3 spans 15 amino acids. V was pared by 5 bases and J by 0 bases, with 14 bases between. CDR3 in amino acids: CASSLQGPFSYEQYF. The CDR3 nucleotides are TGTGCCAGCAGTCTCCAGGGCCCCTTCTCCTACGAGCAGTACTTC.

The V and J genes are TRBV6-5 and TRBJ2-7, with D perhaps matching TRBD2 (5 bases). Trimming took off 3 bases at V and 2 bases at J, with 8 bases between the two ends. The V gene's germline CDR1 is MNHEY and CDR2 SVGAGI. The CDR3 runs 13 residues. The CDR3 reads CASSYSGTYEQYF. The CDR3 DNA reads as TGTGCCAGCAGTTATTCCGGGACCTACGAGCAGTACTTC.

This sequence joins TRBV11-2 and TRBJ1-1; 7 bases fit TRBD1. Germline CDR1 SGHAT, CDR2 FQNNGV. The CDR3 has 13 amino acids. With 5 bases clipped from V and 8 bases from J, the junction kept 8 bases outside the gene matches. CDR3 region: CASSRARDSEAFF. The CDR3 bases are TGTGCCAGCAGCCGAGCCCGGGACAGCGAAGCTTTCTTT.

The chain couples TRBV27 to TRBJ1-4; D unresolved. CDR3 length: 13 amino acids. CDR1 is MNHEY and CDR2 is SMNVEV in the germline V gene (reference sequence). V lost 9 bases and J lost 8, with 16 bases in between. CDR3 DNA: TGTGCCAGTACGAATCGAGGTTACGAAAAACTGTTTTTT. This translates into CASTNRGYEKLFF.

The rearrangement uses TRBV2 and TRBJ1-2, with D possibly being TRBD1 (6 bases). CDR3 length equals 14 residues. V was cut by 7 bases and J by 4 bases, with 16 bases left in between. Germline V gene sequence: CDR1 SNHLY, CDR2 FYNNEI. CDR3 nucleotide sequence: TGTGCCAGCAATGGGGCACAGGGCCCCTATGGCTACACCTTC. It yields the protein CASNGAQGPYGYTF.

V usage is TRBV4-2 and J usage is TRBJ1-2; 7 bases line up with TRBD1. The V segment lost 0 bases and the J segment 4 bases; nucleotides outside the gene matches: 8. Germline CDR1 reads LGHNA; CDR2 reads YNFKEQ. CDR3 length equals 16 residues. The CDR3 nucleotides are TGTGCCAGCAGCCAAGATATGGCAGGGGGGACCTATGGCTACACCTTC. Its translation: CASSQDMAGGTYGYTF.

This clone was recorded once. The rearrangement joins TRBV7-8 to TRBJ1-2; a weak D match, TRBD1 (5 bases). This CDR3 region has 14 residues. The V and J ends lost 1 base and 1 base respectively, with 7 bases between them. Germline CDR1 SGHVS, CDR2 FQNEAQ. DNA of the CDR3: TGTGCCAGCAGCTTAGTCGACAGTAACTATGGCTACACCTTC. It specifies CASSLVDSNYGYTF.

The rearrangement joins TRBV25-1 to TRBJ1-2, with TRBD1 matching 7 bases. V shed 6 bases and J 4 bases; nucleotides not matched to a gene: 11. Germline CDR1 is MGHDK and CDR2 is SYGVNS. The CDR3 is 15 amino acids. DNA for the CDR3: TGTGCCAGCAGCCCGACAGGGAGTGGGGTCTATGGCTACACCTTC. It specifies CASSPTGSGVYGYTF.

The chain is built from TRBV7-8 and TRBJ2-5; possibly TRBD1 or TRBD2 for D (5 bases each). The ends were cut back, 5 bases at V and 3 bases at J, with 19 bases in the middle. The germline V gene has CDR1 SGHVS and CDR2 FQNEAQ. The CDR3 runs 16 residues. In DNA form, the CDR3 reads TGTGCCAGCAGCCCGGTTCCCGGGACCCTCAAAGAGACCCAGTACTTC. This translates into CASSPVPGTLKETQYF.

This CDR3 is CASSQVRGVEQYF. The DNA of the CDR3 is TGTGCCAGCAGCCAAGTGAGGGGGGTCGAGCAGTACTTC. J is TRBJ2-7 and V is TRBV14; D is tentatively TRBD1 or TRBD2 (6 bases each). Germline V lookup: CDR1 SGHDN, CDR2 FVKESK. V was shortened by 1 base and J by 6 bases, with 10 bases between the two germline ends. This CDR3 has 13 amino acids.

The chain combines TRBV5-6 with TRBJ1-5; D call uncertain. The V end was cut by 3 bases, the J end by 0 bases, with 10 bases between. Germline V CDR1 and CDR2: SGHDT, YYEEEE. The CDR3 consists of 15 residues. CDR3: CASSWKSDSNQPQHF. DNA of the CDR3: TGTGCCAGCAGCTGGAAGAGCGATAGCAATCAGCCCCAGCATTTT.

V is TRBV18 and J is TRBJ1-5; D remains unclear. The V and J ends lost 6 bases and 3 bases respectively, with 18 bases between them. CDR1 and CDR2 (germline): KGHSH, LQKENI. The CDR3 spans 16 residues. DNA of the CDR3: TGTGCCAGCTCCGCAGCCGGGGTAGGCCCCAATCAGCCCCAGCATTTT. This encodes CASSAAGVGPNQPQHF.

The chain employs TRBV13 and TRBJ1-3; D is uncertain. CDR1 PRHDT and CDR2 FYEKMQ come from the germline V gene (reference sequence). Deletions cut 3 bases from V and 2 bases from J, with 11 bases between. CDR3 length equals 15 residues. CDR3 DNA: TGTGCCAGCAGCTTTGACGAGGGAACTGGAAACACCATATATTTT. Encoded protein: CASSFDEGTGNTIYF.

This clone was picked up one time. The chain couples TRBV10-3 to TRBJ2-3; D gene uncertain. Germline-derived CDR1 and CDR2 are ENHRY and SYGVKD. V lost 3 bases to trimming and J lost 1 base, with 5 bases between them. The CDR3 runs to 13 residues. CDR3 in DNA: TGTGCCATCAGTGAAAGAGGCACAGATACGCAGTATTTT. Protein: CAISERGTDTQYF.

The gene calls are TRBV6-5 and TRBJ2-7, with 8 bases lining up with TRBD1. The CDR3 is 14 residues long. Germline lookup yields CDR1 MNHEY and CDR2 SVGAGI. Trimming took 6 bases from V and 0 from J; bases not matched to a gene: 4. The CDR3 spells CASSRDRTSYEQYF. Here the CDR3 DNA reads TGTGCCAGCAGCCGGGACAGGACCTCCTACGAGCAGTACTTC.

CDR3 sequence (DNA): TGCGCCAGCAGCCAAGATCCCAGCGGGGTGGCAGATACGCAGTATTTT. This sequence encodes CASSQDPSGVADTQYF. The chain carries TRBV4-1 and TRBJ2-3; TRBD2 matches at 7 bases. CDR1 is MGHRA and CDR2 is YSYEKL in the germline V gene. V lost 0 bases to trimming and J lost 4 bases; unmatched junction nucleotides: 7. This CDR3 spans 16 amino acids.

This chain connects TRBV7-8 to TRBJ2-7, with unresolved D. The CDR3 spans 13 residues. In germline, CDR1 is SGHVS, CDR2 FQNEAQ. V was shortened by 0 bases and J by 5 bases, with 8 bases between the two germline ends. This CDR3 is CASSLAGRHEQYF. The CDR3 DNA reads TGTGCCAGCAGCTTAGCAGGCCGCCACGAGCAGTACTTC.